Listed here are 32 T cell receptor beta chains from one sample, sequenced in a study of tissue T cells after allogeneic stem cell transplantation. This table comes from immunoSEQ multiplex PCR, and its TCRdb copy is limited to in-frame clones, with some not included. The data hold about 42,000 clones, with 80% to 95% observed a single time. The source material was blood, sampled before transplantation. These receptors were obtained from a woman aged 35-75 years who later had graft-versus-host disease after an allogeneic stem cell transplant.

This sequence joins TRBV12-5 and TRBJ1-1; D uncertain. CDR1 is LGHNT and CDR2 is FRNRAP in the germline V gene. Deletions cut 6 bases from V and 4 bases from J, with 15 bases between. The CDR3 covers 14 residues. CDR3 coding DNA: TGTGCTAGTGGGTCGAGGGTCTCTGTCACTGAAGCTTTCTTT. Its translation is CASGSRVSVTEAFF.

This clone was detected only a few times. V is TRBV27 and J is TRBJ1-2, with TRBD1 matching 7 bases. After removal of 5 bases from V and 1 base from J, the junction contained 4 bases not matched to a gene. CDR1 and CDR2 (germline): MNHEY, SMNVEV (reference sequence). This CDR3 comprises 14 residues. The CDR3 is CASSLNRGNYGYTF. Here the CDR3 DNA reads TGTGCCAGCAGTCTCAACAGGGGTAACTATGGCTACACCTTC.

CDR3 sequence reads: CASSQDRLSPDEQFF. CDR3 sequence (DNA): TGTGCCAGCAGCCAAGATCGCTTAAGCCCGGATGAGCAGTTCTTC. The chain is built from TRBV3-1 (or the pseudogene TRBV3-2) and TRBJ2-1; D gene ambiguous. The V end was cut by 0 bases, the J end by 8 bases, with 14 bases between. The V gene's germline CDR1 is LGHDT and CDR2 YNNKEL (reference sequence). This CDR3 is built from 15 residues.

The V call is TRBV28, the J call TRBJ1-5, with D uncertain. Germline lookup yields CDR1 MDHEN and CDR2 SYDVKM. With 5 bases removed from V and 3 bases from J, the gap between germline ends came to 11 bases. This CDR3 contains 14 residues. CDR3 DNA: TGTGCCAGCAGTCTTGGGAGCTTCAATCAGCCCCAGCATTTT. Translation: CASSLGSFNQPQHF.

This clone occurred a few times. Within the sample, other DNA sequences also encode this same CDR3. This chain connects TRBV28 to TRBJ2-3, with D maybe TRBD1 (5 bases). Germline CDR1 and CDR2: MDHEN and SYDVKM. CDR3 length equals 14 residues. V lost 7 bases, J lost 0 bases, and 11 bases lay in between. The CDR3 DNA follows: TGTGCCAGCAACCTTCAGGGTAGCACAGATACGCAGTATTTT. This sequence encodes CASNLQGSTDTQYF.

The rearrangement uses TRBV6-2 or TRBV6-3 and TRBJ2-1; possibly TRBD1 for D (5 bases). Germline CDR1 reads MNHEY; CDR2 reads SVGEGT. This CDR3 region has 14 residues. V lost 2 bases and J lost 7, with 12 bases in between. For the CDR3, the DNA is TGTGCCAGCAGTTACGTAGGGGATCCTAATGAGCAGTTCTTC. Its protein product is CASSYVGDPNEQFF.

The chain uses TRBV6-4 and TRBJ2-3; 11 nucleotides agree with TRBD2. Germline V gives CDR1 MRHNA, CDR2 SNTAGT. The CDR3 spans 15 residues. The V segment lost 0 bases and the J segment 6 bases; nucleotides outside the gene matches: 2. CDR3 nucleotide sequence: TGTGCCAGCAGTGACTCGGCTAGCGGGAGGGATACGCAGTATTTT. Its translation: CASSDSASGRDTQYF.

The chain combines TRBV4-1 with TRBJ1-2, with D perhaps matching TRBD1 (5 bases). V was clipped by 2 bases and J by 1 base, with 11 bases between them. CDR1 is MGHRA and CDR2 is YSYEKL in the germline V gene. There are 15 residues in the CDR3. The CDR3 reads CASSQSPQGNYGYTF. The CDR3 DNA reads TGCGCCAGCAGCCAATCCCCTCAGGGTAACTATGGCTACACCTTC.

The DNA of the CDR3 is TGTGCCAGCAGCTTAGCGGGACAGGGGGATAGCGGCTACACCTTC. Its translation is CASSLAGQGDSGYTF. J is TRBJ1-2 and V is TRBV7-8; 11 positions agree with TRBD1. J gave up 8 bases and V 0 bases, and 5 bases lay outside the gene matches. Germline CDR1 and CDR2: SGHVS and FQNEAQ. The CDR3 totals 15 residues. Full variable domain (rest looked up from reference TRBV7-8 and TRBJ1-2): GAGVSQSPRYKVAKRGQDVALRCDPISGHVSLFWYQQALGQGPEFLTYFQNEAQLDKSGLPSDRFFAERPEGSVSTLKIQRTQQEDSAVYLCASSLAGQGDSGYTFGSGTRLTVV.

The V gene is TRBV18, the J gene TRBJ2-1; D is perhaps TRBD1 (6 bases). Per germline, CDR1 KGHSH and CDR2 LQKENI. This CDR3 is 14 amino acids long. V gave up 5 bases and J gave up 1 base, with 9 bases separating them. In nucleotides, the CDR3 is TGTGCCAGCTCAGAGGGGGTGTCCTACAATGAGCAGTTCTTC. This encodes CASSEGVSYNEQFF.

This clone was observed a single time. CDR3 amino acids: CASTRNSGANVLTF. The CDR3 region has the DNA TGCGCCAGTACCCGTAACTCTGGGGCCAACGTCCTGACTTTC. V gene TRBV5-1 combines with J gene TRBJ2-6; unclear D gene. From germline, CDR1 is SGHRS and CDR2 YFSETQ. This CDR3 is built from 14 residues. The V gene lost 8 bases and the J gene lost 0 bases, with 9 bases spanning the gap. Filled out from reference TRBV5-1 and TRBJ2-6, the complete variable domain reads KAGVTQTPRYLIKTRGQQVTLSCSPISGHRSVSWYQQTPGQGLQFLFEYFSETQRNKGNFPGRFSGRQFSNSRSEMNVSTLELGDSALYLCASTRNSGANVLTFGAGSRLTVL.

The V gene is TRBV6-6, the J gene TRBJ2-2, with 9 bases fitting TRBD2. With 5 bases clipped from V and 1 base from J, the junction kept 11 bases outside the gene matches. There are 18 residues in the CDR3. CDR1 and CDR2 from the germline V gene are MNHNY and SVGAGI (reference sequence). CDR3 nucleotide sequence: TGTGCCAGCAGTCCGGGACTAGCCACGCCTAAGAACACCGGGGAGCTGTTTTTT. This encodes CASSPGLATPKNTGELFF.

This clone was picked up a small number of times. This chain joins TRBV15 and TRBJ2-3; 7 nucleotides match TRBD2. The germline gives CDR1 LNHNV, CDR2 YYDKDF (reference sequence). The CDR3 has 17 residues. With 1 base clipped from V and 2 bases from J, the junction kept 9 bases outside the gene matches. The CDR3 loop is CATSRGRTSDDTDTQYF. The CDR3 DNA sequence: TGTGCCACCAGCAGAGGCAGGACTAGTGATGACACAGATACGCAGTATTTT.

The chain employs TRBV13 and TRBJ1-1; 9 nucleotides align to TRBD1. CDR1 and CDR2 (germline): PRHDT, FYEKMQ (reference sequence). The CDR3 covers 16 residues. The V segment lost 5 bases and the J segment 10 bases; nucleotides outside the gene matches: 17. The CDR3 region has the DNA TGTGCCAGCAGCCCGGGGACAGGGAATGGGGGAGTTGGAGCTTTCTTT. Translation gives CASSPGTGNGGVGAFF.

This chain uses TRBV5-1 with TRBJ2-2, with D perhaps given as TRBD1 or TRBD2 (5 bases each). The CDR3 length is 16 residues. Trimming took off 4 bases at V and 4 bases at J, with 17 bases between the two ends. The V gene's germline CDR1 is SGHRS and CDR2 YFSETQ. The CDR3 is CASSPIPGATTGELFF. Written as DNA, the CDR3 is TGCGCCAGCAGCCCCATCCCCGGGGCTACCACCGGGGAGCTGTTTTTT.

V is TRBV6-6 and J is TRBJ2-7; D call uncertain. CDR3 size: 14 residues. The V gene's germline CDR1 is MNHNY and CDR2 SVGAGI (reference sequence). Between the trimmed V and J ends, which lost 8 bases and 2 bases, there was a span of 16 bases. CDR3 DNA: TGTGCCAGCCGAGAGCCGTTCGGCGCCTACGAGCAGTACTTC. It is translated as CASREPFGAYEQYF.

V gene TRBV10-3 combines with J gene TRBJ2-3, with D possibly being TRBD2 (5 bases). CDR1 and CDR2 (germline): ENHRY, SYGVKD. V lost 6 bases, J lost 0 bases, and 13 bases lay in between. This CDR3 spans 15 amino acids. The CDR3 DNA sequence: TGTGCCATCAGGGCTGGGTGGGAGAGCACAGATACGCAGTATTTT. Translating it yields CAIRAGWESTDTQYF.

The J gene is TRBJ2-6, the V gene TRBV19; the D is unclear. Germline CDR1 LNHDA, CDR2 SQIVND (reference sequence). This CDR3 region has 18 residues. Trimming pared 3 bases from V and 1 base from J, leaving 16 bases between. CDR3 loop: CASSMLGRRTSGANVLTF. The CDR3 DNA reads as TGTGCCAGTAGTATGCTAGGTCGGCGAACATCTGGGGCCAACGTCCTGACTTTC.

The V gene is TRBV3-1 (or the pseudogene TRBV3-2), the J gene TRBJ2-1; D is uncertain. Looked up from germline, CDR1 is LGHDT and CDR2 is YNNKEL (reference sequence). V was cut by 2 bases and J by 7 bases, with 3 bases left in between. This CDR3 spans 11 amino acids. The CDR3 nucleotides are TGTGCCAGCAGCCAACTGAATGAGCAGTTCTTC. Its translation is CASSQLNEQFF.

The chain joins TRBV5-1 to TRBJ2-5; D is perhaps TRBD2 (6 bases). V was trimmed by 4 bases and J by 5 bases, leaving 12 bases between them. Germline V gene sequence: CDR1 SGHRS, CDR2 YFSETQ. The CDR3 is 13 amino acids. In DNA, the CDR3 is TGCGCCAGCAGCCCCCTCGGAGGGGAGACCCAGTACTTC. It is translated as CASSPLGGETQYF.

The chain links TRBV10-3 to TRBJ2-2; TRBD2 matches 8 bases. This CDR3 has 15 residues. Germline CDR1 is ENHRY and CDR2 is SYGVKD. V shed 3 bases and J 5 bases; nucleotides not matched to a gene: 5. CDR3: CAISETGGDTGELFF. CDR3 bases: TGTGCCATCAGTGAAACGGGAGGGGATACCGGGGAGCTGTTTTTT.

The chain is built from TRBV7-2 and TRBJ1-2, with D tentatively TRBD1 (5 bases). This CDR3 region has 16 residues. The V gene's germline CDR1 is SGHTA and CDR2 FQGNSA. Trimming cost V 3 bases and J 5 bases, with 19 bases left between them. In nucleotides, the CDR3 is TGTGCCAGCAGCTTCCCTGTGGGGCCCCCGGGGTATGGCTACACCTTC. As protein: CASSFPVGPPGYGYTF.

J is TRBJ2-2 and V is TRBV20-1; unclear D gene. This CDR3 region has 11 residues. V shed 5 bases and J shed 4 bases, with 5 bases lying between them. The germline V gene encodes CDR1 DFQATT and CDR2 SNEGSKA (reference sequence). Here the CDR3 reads CSAWTTGELFF. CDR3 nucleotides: TGCAGTGCTTGGACCACCGGGGAGCTGTTTTTT.

The CDR3 loop reads CATSLTGGTDTQYF. Written as DNA, the CDR3 is TGTGCCACCAGCCTAACAGGGGGCACAGATACGCAGTATTTT. V and J are TRBV24-1 and TRBJ2-3; 7 bases are shared with TRBD1. The germline CDR1 and CDR2 sequences are KGHDR and SFDVKD. This CDR3 is 14 amino acids long. Unmatched junction bases numbered 4, after V lost 7 bases and J lost 1 base.

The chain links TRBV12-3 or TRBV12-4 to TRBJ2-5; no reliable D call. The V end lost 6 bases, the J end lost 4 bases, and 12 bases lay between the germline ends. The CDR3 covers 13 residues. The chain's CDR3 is CASRNQVGETQYF. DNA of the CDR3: TGTGCCAGCAGGAATCAAGTTGGAGAGACCCAGTACTTC.

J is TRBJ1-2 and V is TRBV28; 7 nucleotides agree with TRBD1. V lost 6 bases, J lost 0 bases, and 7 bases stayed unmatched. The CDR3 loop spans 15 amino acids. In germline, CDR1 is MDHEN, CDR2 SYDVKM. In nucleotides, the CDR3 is TGTGCCAGCAGCACCTGGGACAGTACTAACTATGGCTACACCTTC. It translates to CASSTWDSTNYGYTF.

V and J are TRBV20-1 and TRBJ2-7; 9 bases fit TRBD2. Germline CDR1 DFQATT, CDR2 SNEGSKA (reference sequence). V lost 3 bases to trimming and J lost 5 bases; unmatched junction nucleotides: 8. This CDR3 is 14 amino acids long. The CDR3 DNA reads TGCAGTGCTAGTCGGGGACTAGCTAGCAACGAGCAGTACTTC. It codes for CSASRGLASNEQYF.

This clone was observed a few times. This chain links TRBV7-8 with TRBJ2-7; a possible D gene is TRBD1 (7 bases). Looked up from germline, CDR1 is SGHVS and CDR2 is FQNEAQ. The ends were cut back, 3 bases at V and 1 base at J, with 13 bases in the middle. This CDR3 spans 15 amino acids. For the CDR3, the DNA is TGTGCCAGCAGCTTGGAGGGACAGCCTTCCTACGAGCAGTACTTC. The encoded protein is CASSLEGQPSYEQYF.

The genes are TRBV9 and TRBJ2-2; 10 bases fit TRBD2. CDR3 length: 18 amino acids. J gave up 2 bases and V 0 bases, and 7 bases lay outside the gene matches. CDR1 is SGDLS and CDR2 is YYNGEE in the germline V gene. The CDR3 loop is CASSVASSGRSNTGELFF. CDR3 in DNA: TGTGCCAGCAGCGTAGCGAGTAGCGGGAGGTCTAACACCGGGGAGCTGTTTTTT.

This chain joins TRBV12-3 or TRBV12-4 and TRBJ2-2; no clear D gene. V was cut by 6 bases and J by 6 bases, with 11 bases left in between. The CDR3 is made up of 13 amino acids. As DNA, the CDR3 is TGTGCCAGCAGGCCCGCGGAGTCCGGGGAGCTGTTTTTT. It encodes CASRPAESGELFF.

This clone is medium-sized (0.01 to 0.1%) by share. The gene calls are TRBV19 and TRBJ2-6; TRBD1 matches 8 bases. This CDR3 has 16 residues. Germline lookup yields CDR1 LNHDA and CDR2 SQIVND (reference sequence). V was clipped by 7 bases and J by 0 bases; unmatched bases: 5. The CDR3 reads CASNRQGTSGANVLTF. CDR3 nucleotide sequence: TGTGCCAGTAATCGACAGGGGACCTCTGGGGCCAACGTCCTGACTTTC.

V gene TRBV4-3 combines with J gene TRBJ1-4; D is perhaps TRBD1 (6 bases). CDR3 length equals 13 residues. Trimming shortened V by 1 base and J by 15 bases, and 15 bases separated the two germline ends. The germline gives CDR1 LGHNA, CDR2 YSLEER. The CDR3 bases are TGCGCCAGCAGCCAAGTCCGGGGGCGAGCCATGTTTTTT. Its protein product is CASSQVRGRAMFF.